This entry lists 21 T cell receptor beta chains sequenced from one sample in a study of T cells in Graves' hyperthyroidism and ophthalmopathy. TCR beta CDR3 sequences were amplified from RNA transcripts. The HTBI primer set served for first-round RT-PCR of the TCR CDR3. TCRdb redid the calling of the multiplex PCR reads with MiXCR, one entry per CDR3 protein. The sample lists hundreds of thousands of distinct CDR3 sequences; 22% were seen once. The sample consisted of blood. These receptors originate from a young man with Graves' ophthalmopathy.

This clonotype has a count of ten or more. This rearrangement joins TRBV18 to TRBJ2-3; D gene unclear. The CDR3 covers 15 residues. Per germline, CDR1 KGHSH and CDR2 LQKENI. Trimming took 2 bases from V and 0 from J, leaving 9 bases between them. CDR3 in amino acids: CASSPASVSTDTQYF. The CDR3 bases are TGTGCCAGCTCACCAGCATCGGTGAGCACAGATACGCAGTATTTT.

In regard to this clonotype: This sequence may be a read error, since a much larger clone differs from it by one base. CDR3 sequence reads: CASSPAGASDTQYF. The CDR3 DNA sequence: TGTGCCAGCAGCCCAGCGGGAGCTAGTGATACGCAGTATTTT. The chain is built from TRBV11-3 and TRBJ2-3, with TRBD2 matching 8 bases. This CDR3 is 14 amino acids long. Germline values: CDR1 SGHNT, CDR2 YENEEA. V lost 5 bases to trimming and J lost 6 bases; unmatched junction nucleotides: 7.

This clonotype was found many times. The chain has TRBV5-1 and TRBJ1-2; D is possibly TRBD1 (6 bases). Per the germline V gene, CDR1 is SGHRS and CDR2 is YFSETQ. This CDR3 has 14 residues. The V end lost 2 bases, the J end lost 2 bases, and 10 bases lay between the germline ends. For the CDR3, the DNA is TGCGCCAGCAGCTTTAACAGGGACAACTATGGCTACACCTTC. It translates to CASSFNRDNYGYTF.

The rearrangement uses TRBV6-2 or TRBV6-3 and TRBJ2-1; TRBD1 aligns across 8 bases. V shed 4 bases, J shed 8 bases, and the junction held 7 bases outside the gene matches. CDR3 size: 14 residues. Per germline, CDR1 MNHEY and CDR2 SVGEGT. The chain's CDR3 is CASSFSDRGDEQFF. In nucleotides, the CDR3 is TGTGCCAGCAGTTTTTCCGACAGGGGCGATGAGCAGTTCTTC.

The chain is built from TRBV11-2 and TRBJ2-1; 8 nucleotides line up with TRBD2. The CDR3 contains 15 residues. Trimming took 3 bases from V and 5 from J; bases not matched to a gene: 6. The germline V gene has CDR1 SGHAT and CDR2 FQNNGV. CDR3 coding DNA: TGTGCCAGCAGCTTCGGCGGGAGGCCTAACAATGAGCAGTTCTTC. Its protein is CASSFGGRPNNEQFF.

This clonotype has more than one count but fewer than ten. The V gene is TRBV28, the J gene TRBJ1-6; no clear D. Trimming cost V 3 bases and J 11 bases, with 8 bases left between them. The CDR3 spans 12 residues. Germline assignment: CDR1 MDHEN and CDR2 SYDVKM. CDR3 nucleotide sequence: TGTGCCAGCAGTTTTACCCAGGCACCCCTCCACTTT. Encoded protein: CASSFTQAPLHF.

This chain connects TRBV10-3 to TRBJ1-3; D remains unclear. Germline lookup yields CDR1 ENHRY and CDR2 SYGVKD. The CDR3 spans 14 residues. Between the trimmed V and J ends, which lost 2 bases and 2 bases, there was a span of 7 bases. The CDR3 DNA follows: TGTGCCATCAGTGAGATGGGGACTGGAAACACCATATATTTT. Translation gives CAISEMGTGNTIYF.

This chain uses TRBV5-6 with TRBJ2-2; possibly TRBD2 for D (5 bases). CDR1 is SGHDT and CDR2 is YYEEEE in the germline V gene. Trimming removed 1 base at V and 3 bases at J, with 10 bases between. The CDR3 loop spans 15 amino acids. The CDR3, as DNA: TGTGCCAGCAGCTTGTACCGGGATTACACCGGGGAGCTGTTTTTT. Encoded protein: CASSLYRDYTGELFF.

This CDR3 reads CASSPRTGYTEAFF. In DNA form, the CDR3 reads TGTGCCAGCAGCCCGCGTACGGGTTACACTGAAGCTTTCTTT. This chain uses TRBV14 with TRBJ1-1; no reliable D call. The ends were cut back, 4 bases at V and 3 bases at J, with 12 bases in the middle. Germline V CDR1 and CDR2: SGHDN, FVKESK. The CDR3 has 14 residues.

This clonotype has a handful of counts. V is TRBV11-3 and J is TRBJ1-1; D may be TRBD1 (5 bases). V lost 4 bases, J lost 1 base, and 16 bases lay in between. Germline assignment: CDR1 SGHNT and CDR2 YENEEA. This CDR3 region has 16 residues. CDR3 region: CASSSNPGLANTEAFF. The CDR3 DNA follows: TGTGCCAGCAGCTCGAATCCGGGACTAGCGAACACTGAAGCTTTCTTT.

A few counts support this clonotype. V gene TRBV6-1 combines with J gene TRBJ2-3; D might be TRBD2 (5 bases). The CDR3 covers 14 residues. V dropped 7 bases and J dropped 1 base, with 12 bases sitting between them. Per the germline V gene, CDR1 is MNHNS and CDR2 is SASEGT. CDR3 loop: CASIRRGGTDTQYF. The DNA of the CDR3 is TGTGCCAGCATTCGACGGGGAGGCACAGATACGCAGTATTTT.

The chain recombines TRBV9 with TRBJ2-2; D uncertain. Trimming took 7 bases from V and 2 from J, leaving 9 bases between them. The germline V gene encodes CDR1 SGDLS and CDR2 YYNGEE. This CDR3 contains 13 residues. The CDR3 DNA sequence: TGTGCCAGCTCCGAATATAACACCGGGGAGCTGTTTTTT. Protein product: CASSEYNTGELFF.

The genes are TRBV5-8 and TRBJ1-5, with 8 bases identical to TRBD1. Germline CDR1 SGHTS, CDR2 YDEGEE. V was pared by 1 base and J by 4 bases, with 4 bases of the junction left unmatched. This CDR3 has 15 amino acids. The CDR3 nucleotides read TGTGCCAGCAGCTTGTCACAGGGGGTGAATCAGCCCCAGCATTTT. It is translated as CASSLSQGVNQPQHF.

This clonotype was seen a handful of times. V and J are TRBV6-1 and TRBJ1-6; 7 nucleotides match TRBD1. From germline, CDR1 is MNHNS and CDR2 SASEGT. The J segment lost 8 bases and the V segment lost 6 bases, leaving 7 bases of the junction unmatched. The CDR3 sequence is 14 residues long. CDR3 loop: CASRTGVAYSPLHF. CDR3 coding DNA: TGTGCCAGCAGAACAGGGGTGGCCTATTCACCCCTCCACTTT.

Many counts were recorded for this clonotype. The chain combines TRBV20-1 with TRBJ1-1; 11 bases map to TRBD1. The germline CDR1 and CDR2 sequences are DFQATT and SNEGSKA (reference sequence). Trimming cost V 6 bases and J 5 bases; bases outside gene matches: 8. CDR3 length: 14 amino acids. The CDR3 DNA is TGCAGTGCCTTGGACAGGGGGCGGTGGACTGAAGCTTTCTTT. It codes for CSALDRGRWTEAFF.

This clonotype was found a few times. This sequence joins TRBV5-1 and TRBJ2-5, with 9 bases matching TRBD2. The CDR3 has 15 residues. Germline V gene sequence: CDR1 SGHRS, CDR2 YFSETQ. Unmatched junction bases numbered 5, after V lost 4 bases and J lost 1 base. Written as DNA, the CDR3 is TGCGCCAGCAGCCTAATAGCGGGAGTCCAAGAGACCCAGTACTTC. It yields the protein CASSLIAGVQETQYF.

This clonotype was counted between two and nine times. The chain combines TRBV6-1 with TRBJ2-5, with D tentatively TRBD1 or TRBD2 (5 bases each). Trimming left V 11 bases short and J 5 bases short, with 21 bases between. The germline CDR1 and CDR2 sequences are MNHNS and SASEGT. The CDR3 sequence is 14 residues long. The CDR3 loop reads CAGRIAGSRETQYF. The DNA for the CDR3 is TGTGCCGGACGAATCGCAGGGAGTCGGGAGACCCAGTACTTC.

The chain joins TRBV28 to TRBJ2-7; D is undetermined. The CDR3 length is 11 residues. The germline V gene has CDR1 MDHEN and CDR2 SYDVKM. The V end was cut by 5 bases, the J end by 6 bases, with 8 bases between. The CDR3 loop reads CASSPRGEQYF. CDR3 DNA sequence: TGTGCCAGCAGTCCCCGTGGCGAGCAGTACTTC.

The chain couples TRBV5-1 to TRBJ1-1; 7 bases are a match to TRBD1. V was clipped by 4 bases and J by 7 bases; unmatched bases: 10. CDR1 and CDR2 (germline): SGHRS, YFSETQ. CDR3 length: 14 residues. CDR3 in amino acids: CASSSGQAGGEAFF. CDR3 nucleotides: TGCGCCAGCAGCAGCGGACAGGCAGGGGGTGAAGCTTTCTTT.

CDR3 nucleotide sequence: TGTGCTAGTGGTGACGGGGGGCCTAACGAGCAGTACTTC. Translating gives CASGDGGPNEQYF. The chain employs TRBV12-5 and TRBJ2-7; tentative D call: TRBD2 (7 bases). Germline V CDR1 and CDR2: LGHNT, FRNRAP. The V end was cut by 5 bases, the J end by 5 bases, with 13 bases between. The CDR3 length is 13 residues.

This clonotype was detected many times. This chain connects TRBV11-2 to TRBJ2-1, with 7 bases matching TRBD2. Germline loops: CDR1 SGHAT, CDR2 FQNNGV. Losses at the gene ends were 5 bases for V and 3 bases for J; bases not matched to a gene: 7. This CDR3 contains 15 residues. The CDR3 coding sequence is TGTGCCAGCAGCACAAGCGGGAATGGCTACAATGAGCAGTTCTTC. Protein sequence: CASSTSGNGYNEQFF.